A single sample is the source of the 16 T cell receptor beta chains below, sequenced in a study of blood T cell repertoires in COVID-19. Data came from immunoSEQ multiplex PCR; TCRdb stores just in-frame clones and leaves some out. The table lists a few hundred thousand clones, about 90% of them singletons. The sample consisted of PBMCs or T cells enriched from blood (not recorded which). These receptors originate from a man between 18 and 29 years old who had recovered from COVID-19.

The chain couples TRBV10-1 to TRBJ2-3; D is possibly TRBD1 (6 bases). Per germline, CDR1 WNHNN and CDR2 SYGVQD (reference sequence). V was shortened by 0 bases and J by 6 bases, with 16 bases between the two germline ends. The CDR3 has 16 residues. CDR3 sequence (DNA): TGCGCCAGCAGTGAGTCGATAAACAGGGTAGGCGATACGCAGTATTTT. Its translation is CASSESINRVGDTQYF.

J is TRBJ2-3 and V is TRBV11-3, with a weak D call TRBD1 (6 bases). The CDR3 length is 15 residues. Germline V gene sequence: CDR1 SGHNT, CDR2 YENEEA. Trimming pared 2 bases from V and 4 bases from J, leaving 13 bases between. The CDR3 spells CASSLRGTYADTQYF. For the CDR3, the DNA is TGTGCCAGCAGCTTACGAGGGACATACGCAGATACGCAGTATTTT.

The chain links TRBV30 to TRBJ2-5; 12 nucleotides align to TRBD2. The CDR3 has 16 amino acids. V gave up 4 bases and J gave up 4 bases; unmatched junction bases: 10. Germline V gene lookup returns CDR1 GTSNPN and CDR2 SVGIG (reference sequence). Here the CDR3 DNA reads TGTGCCTGGACGACTAGCGGGAGTCCCCGGGTAGAGACCCAGTACTTC. Translated, it gives CAWTTSGSPRVETQYF.

V usage is TRBV11-3 and J usage is TRBJ2-7, with TRBD1 matching over 7 bases. With 5 bases clipped from V and 3 bases from J, the junction kept 10 bases outside the gene matches. Germline CDR1 and CDR2: SGHNT and YENEEA. This CDR3 comprises 15 residues. The CDR3 spells CASSPGTAKNYEQYF. CDR3 bases: TGTGCCAGCAGCCCAGGGACAGCTAAAAACTACGAGCAGTACTTC.

The genes are TRBV19 and TRBJ2-1; D possibly corresponds to TRBD1 (5 bases). Trimming took off 3 bases at V and 6 bases at J, with 9 bases between the two ends. The CDR3 consists of 13 residues. Germline loops: CDR1 LNHDA, CDR2 SQIVND (reference sequence). The CDR3: CASSISQGNEQFF. The CDR3, as DNA: TGTGCCAGTAGTATTTCGCAGGGCAATGAGCAGTTCTTC.

This clone was picked up one time. V and J are TRBV7-9 and TRBJ1-1; 7 bases are shared with TRBD1. The junction had 10 bases not matched to a gene; V was cut back by 6 bases and J by 6 bases. Germline values: CDR1 SEHNR, CDR2 FQNEAQ (reference sequence). The CDR3 is made up of 14 amino acids. CDR3 DNA: TGTGCCAGCAGTCGTCAGGGGGGTATCGCTGAAGCTTTCTTT. This gives the protein CASSRQGGIAEAFF.

The J gene is TRBJ2-7, the V gene TRBV7-8; TRBD2 matches at 7 bases. V gave up 4 bases and J gave up 0 bases; unmatched junction bases: 9. This CDR3 is 16 amino acids long. Germline-derived CDR1 and CDR2 are SGHVS and FQNEAQ. CDR3 loop: CASSSMGGYSSYEQYF. The DNA for the CDR3 is TGTGCCAGCAGCTCCATGGGAGGGTATAGCTCCTACGAGCAGTACTTC.

This clone was seen a few times. The chain couples TRBV6-4 to TRBJ2-2; 13 positions agree with TRBD2. This CDR3 region has 16 residues. V lost 5 bases to trimming and J lost 5 bases; unmatched junction nucleotides: 5. Germline lookup yields CDR1 MRHNA and CDR2 SNTAGT. The CDR3 loop reads CASSRTSGSSTGELFF. DNA for the CDR3: TGTGCCAGCAGTCGGACTAGCGGGAGTTCGACCGGGGAGCTGTTTTTT.

The chain combines TRBV5-6 with TRBJ1-2; D might be TRBD1 (5 bases). V dropped 3 bases and J dropped 4 bases, with 22 bases sitting between them. Germline V lookup: CDR1 SGHDT, CDR2 YYEEEE. The CDR3 spans 17 residues. CDR3 region: CASSSQGAAYELYGYTF. As DNA, the CDR3 is TGTGCCAGCAGCTCGCAAGGGGCAGCCTATGAACTCTATGGCTACACCTTC.

The chain carries TRBV4-2 and TRBJ1-4, with 7 positions matching TRBD1. V shed 0 bases, J shed 1 base, and the junction held 17 bases outside the gene matches. Germline CDR1 LGHNA, CDR2 YNFKEQ. The length of the CDR3 is 21 residues. CDR3 sequence (DNA): TGTGCCAGCAGCCAAGATGTAGGGGGCAGGTTCTCCTGGGGAACTAATGAAAAACTGTTTTTT. Amino acid sequence: CASSQDVGGRFSWGTNEKLFF.

The DNA for the CDR3 is TGTGCCAGCAGCGTAGTGACGGGCTCTGGGGCCAACGTCCTGACTTTC. Translating gives CASSVVTGSGANVLTF. The chain is built from TRBV9 and TRBJ2-6; D not resolved. This CDR3 has 16 amino acids. Germline CDR1 and CDR2: SGDLS and YYNGEE. With 0 bases removed from V and 0 bases from J, the gap between germline ends came to 7 bases.

This clone was recorded once. The J gene is TRBJ1-2, the V gene TRBV5-5; D is uncertain. V gave up 0 bases and J gave up 8 bases, with 11 bases separating them. Germline V gives CDR1 SGHKS, CDR2 YYEKEE (reference sequence). CDR3 length: 13 amino acids. The CDR3 DNA follows: TGTGCCAGCAGCTTGGGGTGGGAGAGAGGCTACACCTTC. This sequence encodes CASSLGWERGYTF.

J is TRBJ1-3 and V is TRBV18, with D possibly being TRBD1 (6 bases). The CDR3 totals 18 residues. V lost 3 bases and J 0 bases, leaving 18 bases between the germline ends. Germline V gene sequence: CDR1 KGHSH, CDR2 LQKENI. CDR3 loop: CASSPGRWTVSSGNTIYF. The DNA for the CDR3 is TGTGCCAGCTCACCGGGACGGTGGACAGTGAGCTCTGGAAACACCATATATTTT. Full variable domain (rest looked up from reference TRBV18 and TRBJ1-3): NAGVMQNPRHLVRRRGQEARLRCSPMKGHSHVYWYRQLPEEGLKFMVYLQKENIIDESGMPKERFSAEFPKEGPSILRIQQVVRGDSAAYFCASSPGRWTVSSGNTIYFGEGSWLTVV.

This chain connects TRBV24-1 to TRBJ1-1; 8 bases fit TRBD1. This CDR3 spans 16 amino acids. The V gene end was trimmed by 4 bases and the J gene end by 1 base; junction bases not matched to a gene: 7. Germline loops: CDR1 KGHDR, CDR2 SFDVKD. The CDR3 loop reads CATSDRTGLGNTEAFF. The CDR3 DNA reads as TGTGCCACCAGTGACCGGACAGGGCTTGGGAACACTGAAGCTTTCTTT.

CDR3 protein: CASSPMGGRSSYEQYF. For the CDR3, the DNA is TGTGCCAGCAGTCCCATGGGCGGGAGGAGCTCCTACGAGCAGTACTTC. The V and J genes are TRBV28 and TRBJ2-7; 8 nucleotides align to TRBD2. Unmatched junction bases numbered 9, after V lost 5 bases and J lost 0 bases. The CDR3 has 16 residues. Germline V lookup: CDR1 MDHEN, CDR2 SYDVKM.

This clone has just a few counts. This chain uses TRBV5-1 with TRBJ1-1; D gene uncertain. CDR1 is SGHRS, CDR2 YFSETQ, per germline. Trimming stripped 4 bases from V and 0 bases from J, with 13 bases between. This CDR3 comprises 15 residues. The CDR3 DNA sequence: TGCGCCAGCAGCCAAGAGGAGGCGGTGAACACTGAAGCTTTCTTT. This sequence encodes CASSQEEAVNTEAFF.